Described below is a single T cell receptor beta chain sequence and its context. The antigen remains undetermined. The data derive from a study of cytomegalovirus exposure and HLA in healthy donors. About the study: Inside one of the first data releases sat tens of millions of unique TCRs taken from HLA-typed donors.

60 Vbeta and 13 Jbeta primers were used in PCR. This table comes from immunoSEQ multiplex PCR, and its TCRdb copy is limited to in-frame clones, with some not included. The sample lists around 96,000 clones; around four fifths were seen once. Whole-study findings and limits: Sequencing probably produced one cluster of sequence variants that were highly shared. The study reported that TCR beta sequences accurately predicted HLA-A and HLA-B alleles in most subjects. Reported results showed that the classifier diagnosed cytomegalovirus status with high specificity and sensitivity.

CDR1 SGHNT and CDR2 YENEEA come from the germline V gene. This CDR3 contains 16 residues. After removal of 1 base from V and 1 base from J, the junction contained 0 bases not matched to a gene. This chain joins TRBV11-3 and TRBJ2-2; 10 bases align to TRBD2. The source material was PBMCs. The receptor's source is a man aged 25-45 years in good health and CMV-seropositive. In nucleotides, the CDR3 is TGTGCCAGCAGCTTAGGGACTAGCGGGAACACCGGGGAGCTGTTTTTT. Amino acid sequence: CASSLGTSGNTGELFF.